This TCR beta chain is from a study of cytomegalovirus exposure and HLA in healthy donors. As to this clone: Its antigen is not identified.

The CDR3 has 11 amino acids. The V gene's germline CDR1 is SQVTM and CDR2 ANQGSEA. V was clipped by 4 bases and J by 0 bases, with 3 bases between them. Study conclusions and caveats: Some public TCRs appeared in many individuals, while most sequences were rare.

It was the 120-subject validation cohort, separate from the approximately 620-subject first cohort, to which the donors belonged. Using immunoSEQ multiplex PCR, the repertoire was profiled, and TCRdb retains in-frame clones only, with some absent. The data hold some 78,000 clones, with 90% to 97% observed a single time. Sequences were obtained from PBMCs. The TCR sequence derives from a man younger than 30 in good health and CMV-seropositive. This rearrangement joins TRBV29-1 to TRBJ1-2; D gene ambiguous. CDR3: CSVVTNYGYTF. Here the CDR3 DNA reads TGCAGCGTTGTTACTAACTATGGCTACACCTTC.